This T cell receptor beta chain appears in the sequencing data of a study of blood T cell repertoires in COVID-19. Overall study context: There were acute and convalescent COVID-19 samples, and they came from the United States, Italy and Spain. Sources were T cells, B-cell-depleted T cells, or PBMCs; the material itself was cDNA or gDNA.

Authors' processing steps: The assay estimated nucleated cells by amplifying reference gene primers. Sequencing used immunoSEQ multiplex PCR; TCRdb keeps in-frame clones, though not all of them. From that table come the V and J calls and clone size; the DNA was used to work out D and trimming. The profile shows tens of thousands of clones, about 90% of them singletons. CDR3 length: 15 amino acids. Trimming stripped 0 bases from V and 0 bases from J, with 10 bases between. The germline gives CDR1 SGHRS, CDR2 YFSETQ. Sequencing input: peripheral blood. The V call is TRBV5-1, the J call TRBJ2-7; TRBD1 might be the D (5 bases). The sequence came from a human donor in a cohort sampled during active COVID-19. The CDR3 bases are TGCGCCAGCAGCTTGGACAGGACGAGCTCCTACGAGCAGTACTTC. Protein product: CASSLDRTSSYEQYF. The whole variable domain, remainder taken from reference TRBV5-1 and TRBJ2-7, is KAGVTQTPRYLIKTRGQQVTLSCSPISGHRSVSWYQQTPGQGLQFLFEYFSETQRNKGNFPGRFSGRQFSNSRSEMNVSTLELGDSALYLCASSLDRTSSYEQYFGPGTRLTVT.